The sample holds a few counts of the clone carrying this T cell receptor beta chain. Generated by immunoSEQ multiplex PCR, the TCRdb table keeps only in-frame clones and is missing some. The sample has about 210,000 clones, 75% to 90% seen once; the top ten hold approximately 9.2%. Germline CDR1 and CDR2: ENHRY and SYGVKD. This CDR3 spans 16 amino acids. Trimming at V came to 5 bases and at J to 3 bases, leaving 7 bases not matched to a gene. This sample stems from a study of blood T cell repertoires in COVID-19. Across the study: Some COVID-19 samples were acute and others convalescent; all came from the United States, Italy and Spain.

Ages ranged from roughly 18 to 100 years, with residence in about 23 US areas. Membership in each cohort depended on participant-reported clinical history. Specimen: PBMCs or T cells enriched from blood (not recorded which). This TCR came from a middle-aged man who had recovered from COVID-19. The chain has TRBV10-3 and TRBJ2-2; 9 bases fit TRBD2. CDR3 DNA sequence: TGTGCCATCAGTCTTGTGGCGGGGGGGGACACCGGGGAGCTGTTTTTT. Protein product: CAISLVAGGDTGELFF.